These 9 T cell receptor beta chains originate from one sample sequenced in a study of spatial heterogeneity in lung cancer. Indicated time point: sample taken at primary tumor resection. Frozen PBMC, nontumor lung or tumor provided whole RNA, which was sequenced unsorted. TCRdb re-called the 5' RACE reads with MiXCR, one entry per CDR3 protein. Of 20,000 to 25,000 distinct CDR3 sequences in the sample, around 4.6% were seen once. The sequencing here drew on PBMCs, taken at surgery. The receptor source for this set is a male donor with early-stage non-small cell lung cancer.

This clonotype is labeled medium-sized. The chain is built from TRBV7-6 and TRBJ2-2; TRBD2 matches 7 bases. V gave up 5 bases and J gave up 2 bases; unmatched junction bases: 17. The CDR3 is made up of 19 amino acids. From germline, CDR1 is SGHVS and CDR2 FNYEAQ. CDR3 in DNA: TGTGCCAGCAGCCCCCTCAGCGTTAGCGGGCCAACCAACACCGGGGAGCTGTTTTTT. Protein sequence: CASSPLSVSGPTNTGELFF. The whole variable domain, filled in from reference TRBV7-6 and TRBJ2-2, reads GAGVSQSPRYKVTKRGQDVALRCDPISGHVSLYWYRQALGQGPEFLTYFNYEAQQDKSGLPNDRFSAERPEGSISTLTIQRTEQRDSAMYRCASSPLSVSGPTNTGELFFGEGSRLTVL.

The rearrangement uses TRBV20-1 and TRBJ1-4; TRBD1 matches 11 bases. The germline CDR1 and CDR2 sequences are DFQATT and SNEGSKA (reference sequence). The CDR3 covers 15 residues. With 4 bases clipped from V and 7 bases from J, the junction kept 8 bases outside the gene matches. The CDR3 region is CSAKPPGQGVEKLFF. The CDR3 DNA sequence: TGCAGTGCTAAGCCTCCGGGACAGGGGGTTGAAAAACTGTTTTTT.

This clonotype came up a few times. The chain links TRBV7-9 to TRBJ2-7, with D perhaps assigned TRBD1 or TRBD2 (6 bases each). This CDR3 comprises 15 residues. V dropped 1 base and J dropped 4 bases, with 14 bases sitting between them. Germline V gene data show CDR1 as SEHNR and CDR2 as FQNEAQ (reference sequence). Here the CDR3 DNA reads TGTGCCAGCAGCTTAGAAAGGGGGGCAGTGTACGAGCAGTACTTC. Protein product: CASSLERGAVYEQYF.

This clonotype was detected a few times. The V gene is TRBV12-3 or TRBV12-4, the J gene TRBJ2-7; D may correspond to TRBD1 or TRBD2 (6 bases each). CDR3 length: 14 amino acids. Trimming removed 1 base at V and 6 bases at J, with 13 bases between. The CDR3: CASSLEGGKGEQYF. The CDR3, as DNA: TGTGCCAGCAGTTTAGAGGGGGGCAAGGGCGAGCAGTACTTC.

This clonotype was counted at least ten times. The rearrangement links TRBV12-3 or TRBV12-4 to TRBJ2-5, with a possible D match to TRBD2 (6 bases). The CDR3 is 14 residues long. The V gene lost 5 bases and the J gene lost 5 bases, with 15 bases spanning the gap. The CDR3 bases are TGTGCCAGCAGTGTGTATGGGGACTCGGAGACCCAGTACTTC. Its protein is CASSVYGDSETQYF.

This chain's CDR3 is CASREADVYGYTF. CDR3 sequence (DNA): TGTGCCAGCAGGGAGGCGGACGTCTATGGCTACACCTTC. The gene calls are TRBV28 and TRBJ1-2; D is undetermined. The CDR3 is 13 amino acids. Germline CDR1 and CDR2: MDHEN and SYDVKM. The ends were cut back, 6 bases at V and 4 bases at J, with 12 bases in the middle.

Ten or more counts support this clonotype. The CDR3 loop reads CASSSPPNGNTIYF. The DNA of the CDR3 is TGTGCCAGCAGTTCCCCCCCGAATGGAAACACCATATATTTT. This rearrangement joins TRBV12-3 or TRBV12-4 to TRBJ1-3, with D uncertain. The CDR3 length is 14 residues. Trimming pared 4 bases from V and 3 bases from J, leaving 10 bases between.

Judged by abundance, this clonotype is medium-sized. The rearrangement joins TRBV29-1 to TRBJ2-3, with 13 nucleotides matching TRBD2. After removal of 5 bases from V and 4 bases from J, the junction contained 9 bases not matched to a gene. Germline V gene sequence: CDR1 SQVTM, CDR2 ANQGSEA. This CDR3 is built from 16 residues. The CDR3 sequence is CSVPGLAGVGSDTQYF. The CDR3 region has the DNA TGCAGCGTTCCCGGACTAGCGGGGGTCGGATCAGATACGCAGTATTTT.

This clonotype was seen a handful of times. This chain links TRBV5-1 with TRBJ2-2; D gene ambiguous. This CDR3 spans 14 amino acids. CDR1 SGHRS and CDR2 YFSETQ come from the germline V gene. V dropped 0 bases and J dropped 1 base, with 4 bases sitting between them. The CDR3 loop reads CASSLAENTGELFF. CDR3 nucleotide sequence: TGCGCCAGCAGCTTGGCAGAGAACACCGGGGAGCTGTTTTTT. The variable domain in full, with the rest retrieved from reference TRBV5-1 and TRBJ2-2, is KAGVTQTPRYLIKTRGQQVTLSCSPISGHRSVSWYQQTPGQGLQFLFEYFSETQRNKGNFPGRFSGRQFSNSRSEMNVSTLELGDSALYLCASSLAENTGELFFGEGSRLTVL.